This T cell receptor (beta chain) was sequenced in a study of patients and donors after allogeneic stem cell transplantation. Via MiXCR, TCRdb re-called the RT-PCR reads, giving one row per CDR3 protein. The repertoire has about 150,000 distinct CDR3 sequences, about 36% of them found once; the top ten carry about 50%. The sample consisted of blood, either unsorted or a sorted T cell fraction (not recorded which). This receptor was identified in a human donor who was either an allogeneic HSCT recipient or a stem cell or donor lymphocyte infusion donor (not recorded which). It is not recorded whose cells these are; they may come from a transplant donor.

CDR3 in DNA: TGTGCCAGCAGCCAAACGGGAGGATTCGGAGAGACCCAGTACTTC. It encodes CASSQTGGFGETQYF. This chain uses TRBV5-6 with TRBJ2-5; 7 bases match TRBD2. The CDR3 covers 15 residues. The V gene's germline CDR1 is SGHDT and CDR2 YYEEEE. V lost 4 bases and J lost 4; bases outside the gene matches: 10.